The TCR beta chain under discussion was sequenced for a study of CD8+ T cells in alopecia areata. Findings and limits, study-wide: Affected lesional scalp, above all in alopecia totalis/universalis, was more clonal than normal scalp. When scalp samples are sequenced, resident alphabeta T cells of normal skin are also captured. It was less clear whether patients shared TCRs than it was in mice, possibly because of HLA.

Regarding this clone: Its antigen is still unknown.

Sorting separated CD4+ and CD8+ T cells out of PBMCs. TCR sequencing used cDNA made by reverse transcription of extracted RNA. Profiling relied on immunoSEQ multiplex PCR, and the TCRdb table lists in-frame clones only, not all of them. Of 150,000 to 200,000 clones detected, about three fifths appear once; the ten largest clones hold less than 5%. The material sequenced was CD4+ T cells sorted from blood. This TCR derives from a human donor in good health.

The CDR3 DNA follows: TGTGCCTTCGGACAGATGGGCTCTGAAGCTTTCTTT. It specifies CAFGQMGSEAFF. The V gene is TRBV30, the J gene TRBJ1-1, with D tentatively TRBD1 (6 bases). The germline V and J ends were trimmed by 7 bases and 6 bases, with 15 bases remaining between them. Germline V gives CDR1 GTSNPN, CDR2 SVGIG (reference sequence). The CDR3 runs 12 residues. Variable domain in full (rest from reference TRBV30 and TRBJ1-1): SQTIHQWPATLVQPVGSPLSLECTVEGTSNPNLYWYRQAAGRGLQLLFYSVGIGQISSEVPQNLSASRPQDRQFILSSKKLLLSDSGFYLCAFGQMGSEAFFGQGTRLTVV.